The 6 T cell receptor beta chains below all came from one sample that was sequenced in a study of immune evolution from preneoplasia to lung adenocarcinoma. Produced via immunoSEQ multiplex PCR; TCRdb's table is partial and in-frame only. The repertoire holds some 5,100 clones, with roughly 79% as singletons. Sequenced input: FFPE minimally invasive lung adenocarcinoma tissue. All receptors derive from a person aged 55-80 years with lung adenocarcinoma.

The CDR3 loop is CASSGGTGFVTDTQYF. The CDR3 DNA sequence: TGTGCCAGCAGCGGCGGGACAGGGTTCGTCACAGATACGCAGTATTTT. The V and J genes are TRBV5-6 and TRBJ2-3, with 9 nucleotides matching TRBD1. V lost 4 bases, J lost 2 bases, and 8 bases stayed unmatched. In germline, CDR1 is SGHDT, CDR2 YYEEEE. The CDR3 contains 16 residues.

The V gene is TRBV7-8, the J gene TRBJ2-1, with a weak D call TRBD1 (6 bases). The CDR3 totals 14 residues. Trimming removed 3 bases from V and 3 bases from J, with 9 bases in between. Per the germline V gene, CDR1 is SGHVS and CDR2 is FQNEAQ. For the CDR3, the DNA is TGTGCCAGCAGCTTCGGACAGAACTACAATGAGCAGTTCTTC. It codes for CASSFGQNYNEQFF.

The chain carries TRBV27 and TRBJ2-7; 10 nucleotides match TRBD2. From germline, CDR1 is MNHEY and CDR2 SMNVEV (reference sequence). The CDR3 totals 16 residues. V trimming: 2 bases; J trimming: 1 base; junction bases outside the gene matches: 5. The CDR3 loop reads CASSLRRGLASYEQYF. CDR3 in DNA: TGTGCCAGCAGTTTACGAAGGGGACTAGCGTCCTACGAGCAGTACTTC.

V is TRBV5-1 and J is TRBJ1-3; D is possibly TRBD1 (6 bases). The CDR3 extends over 14 amino acids. The V end lost 2 bases, the J end lost 8 bases, and 14 bases lay between the germline ends. The V gene's germline CDR1 is SGHRS and CDR2 YFSETQ. The CDR3 DNA is TGCGCCAGCAGCTTACAGGGTGTTGGGGACACCATATATTTT. It translates to CASSLQGVGDTIYF.

V usage is TRBV5-2 and J usage is TRBJ2-6. TRBV5-2 is termed a pseudogene. The CDR3 consists of 16 residues. The CDR3 DNA sequence: TGTGCCAGCAAGAGTAAAACACAAAGTCGGGCCAACGTCCTGACTTTC. Protein sequence: CASKSKTQSRANVLTF.

This clone was counted a few times. The chain links TRBV9 to TRBJ2-7, with D perhaps matching TRBD1 (5 bases). The CDR3 is 15 amino acids. Trimming shortened V by 1 base and J by 5 bases, and 16 bases separated the two germline ends. Germline assignment: CDR1 SGDLS and CDR2 YYNGEE. CDR3 loop: CASSVSLGASDEQYF. CDR3 sequence (DNA): TGTGCCAGCAGCGTATCTCTAGGGGCATCCGACGAGCAGTACTTC.